The rows below give T cell receptor beta chains drawn from one sample of a study of human T cells and chemical hapten exposure. A single record per CDR3 protein comes from TCRdb applying MiXCR to the RACE reads. The table has about 120,000 distinct CDR3 sequences, about 13% seen once. The material sequenced was whole blood, taken in connection with sensitization to the hapten diphenylcyclopropenone (DPC). These TCRs come from a man aged 18 to 29 with alopecia areata. Some clones in this sample may be carry-over from other donors' samples. The CDR3 runs from the conserved cysteine through the conserved F or W. A D gene is named only where the DNA matches it firmly. Rows may omit the clone size; those that give it use once, few, many or a size class.

CDR3: CASSYSIPPVNTEAFF; DNA: TGTGCCAGCAGTTACTCGATCCCCCCGGTTAACACTGAAGCTTTCTTT; V: TRBV6-5; J: TRBJ1-1; size: NA; D: NA
CDR3: CASSRGSNQPQHF; DNA: TGTGCCAGCAGCCGGGGTAGCAATCAGCCCCAGCATTTT; V: TRBV9; J: TRBJ1-5; size: few; D: NA
CDR3: CASRTGRGEQYF; DNA: TGTGCCAGCAGGACAGGAAGGGGGGAGCAGTACTTC; V: TRBV28; J: TRBJ2-7; size: many; D: NA
CDR3: CASRPESTDTQYF; DNA: TGTGCCAGCAGGCCGGAGAGCACAGATACGCAGTATTTT; V: TRBV6-4; J: TRBJ2-3; size: few; D: NA
CDR3: CSAREPGTYNEQFF; DNA: TGCAGTGCTAGAGAGCCCGGGACCTACAATGAGCAGTTCTTC; V: TRBV20-1; J: TRBJ2-1; size: few; D: NA
CDR3: CASSPHDRGNTEAFF; DNA: TGTGCCAGCAGTCCTCATGACAGGGGAAACACTGAAGCTTTCTTT; V: TRBV27; J: TRBJ1-1; size: few; D: TRBD1
CDR3: CASSSRDRVNQPQHF; DNA: TGTGCCAGCAGTTCGCGAGACAGGGTCAATCAGCCCCAGCATTTT; V: TRBV6-6; J: TRBJ1-5; size: NA; D: TRBD1
CDR3: CASSSDRKAGANVLTF; DNA: TGTGCCAGCAGTTCAGACAGAAAGGCTGGGGCCAACGTCCTGACTTTC; V: TRBV3-1; J: TRBJ2-6; size: NA; D: NA
CDR3: CSARAIQGPGNTIYF; DNA: TGCAGTGCTAGAGCCATACAGGGACCTGGAAACACCATATATTTT; V: TRBV20-1; J: TRBJ1-3; size: few; D: NA
CDR3: CASSLARGNAEAFF; DNA: TGTGCCAGCAGTCTTGCCAGGGGGAATGCTGAAGCTTTCTTT; V: TRBV12-3/TRBV12-4; J: TRBJ1-1; size: few; D: TRBD1
CDR3: CATSESRPGNEKLFF; DNA: TGTGCCACCAGTGAGTCCAGACCAGGAAATGAAAAACTGTTTTTT; V: TRBV24-1; J: TRBJ1-4; size: NA; D: NA
CDR3: CSALLKTGGNQPQHF; DNA: TGCAGTGCTCTCCTTAAGACAGGTGGGAATCAGCCCCAGCATTTT; V: TRBV20-1; J: TRBJ1-5; size: NA; D: NA
CDR3: CASTWANVLTF; DNA: TGTGCCAGCACCTGGGCCAACGTCCTGACTTTC; V: TRBV7-9; J: TRBJ2-6; size: many; D: NA
CDR3: CASSWVVLDTQYF; DNA: TGTGCCAGCAGCTGGGTGGTCTTGGATACGCAGTATTTT; V: TRBV5-6; J: TRBJ2-3; size: few; D: NA
CDR3: CASSYSIKRQSPQTQYF; DNA: TGTGCCAGCAGTTACTCGATAAAACGCCAATCACCCCAGACCCAGTACTTC; V: TRBV6-5; J: TRBJ2-5; size: NA; D: NA
CDR3: CASSQGPGNTIYF; DNA: TGTGCCAGCAGCCAGGGACCTGGAAACACCATATATTTT; V: TRBV3-1; J: TRBJ1-3; size: many; D: NA
CDR3: CATAGTGTGGEAFF; DNA: TGTGCCACCGCCGGGACAGGAACGGGAGGGGAAGCTTTCTTT; V: TRBV10-3; J: TRBJ1-1; size: many; D: TRBD1
CDR3: CASSQYRESNYGYTF; DNA: TGTGCCAGCAGCCAATACCGGGAGAGTAACTATGGCTACACCTTC; V: TRBV3-1; J: TRBJ1-2; size: NA; D: NA
CDR3: CASSPGFRDTEAFF; DNA: TGTGCCAGCAGTCCCGGTTTTCGGGACACTGAAGCTTTCTTT; V: TRBV27; J: TRBJ1-1; size: NA; D: NA